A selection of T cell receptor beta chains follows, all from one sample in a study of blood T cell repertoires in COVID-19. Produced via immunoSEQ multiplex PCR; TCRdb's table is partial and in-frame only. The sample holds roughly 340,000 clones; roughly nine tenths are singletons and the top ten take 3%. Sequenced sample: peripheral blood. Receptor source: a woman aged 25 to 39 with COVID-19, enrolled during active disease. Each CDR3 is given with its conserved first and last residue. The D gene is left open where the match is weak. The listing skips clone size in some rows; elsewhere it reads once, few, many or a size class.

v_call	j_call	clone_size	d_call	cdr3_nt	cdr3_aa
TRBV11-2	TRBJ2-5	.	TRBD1	TGTGCCAGCAGCCCACAGACCGGGACAGGGGTAGAGACCCAGTACTTC	CASSPQTGTGVETQYF
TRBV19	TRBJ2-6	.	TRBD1	TGTGCCAGTAGTACACCCCTGATGGACAGGGTCAGGGGGTACTCTGGGGCCAACGTCCTGACTTTC	CASSTPLMDRVRGYSGANVLTF
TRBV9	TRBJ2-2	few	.	TGTGCCAGCAGCACTCGGGGCACCGGGGAGCTGTTTTTT	CASSTRGTGELFF
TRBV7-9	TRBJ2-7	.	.	TGTGCCAGCAGCTTAGTAGCAGGGCTCTACCTCGAGCAGTACTTC	CASSLVAGLYLEQYF
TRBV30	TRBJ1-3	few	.	TGTGCCTGGACAAGGGGAACGGGAAACACCATATATTTT	CAWTRGTGNTIYF
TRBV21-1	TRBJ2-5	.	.	TGTGCCAGCAGGGGGGACAGCTTCTTCCAAGAGACCCAGTACTTC	CASRGDSFFQETQYF
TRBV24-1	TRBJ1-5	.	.	TGTGCCACCAGTGACCCAAATCAGCCCCAGCATTTT	CATSDPNQPQHF
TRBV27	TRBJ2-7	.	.	TGTGCCAGCAGTTTTATTGAGAGGACCTACGAGCAGTACTTC	CASSFIERTYEQYF
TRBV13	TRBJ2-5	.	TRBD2	TGTGCCAGCAGCCCGGGACTAGGAGAGACCCAGTACTTC	CASSPGLGETQYF
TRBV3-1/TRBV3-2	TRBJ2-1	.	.	TGTGCCAGCAGCCAAGAGGGGGCTACTTTTTACAATGAGCAGTTCTTC	CASSQEGATFYNEQFF
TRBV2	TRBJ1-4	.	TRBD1	TGTGCCAGCAGTCAGGGGGCTAGTATAGCTAATGAAAAACTGTTTTTT	CASSQGASIANEKLFF
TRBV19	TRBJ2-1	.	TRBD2	TGTGCCAGTAGTATCCCACTAGCGCCGAATGAGCAGTTCTTC	CASSIPLAPNEQFF
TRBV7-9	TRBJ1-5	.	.	TGTGCCAGCAGCTTATCGTTCGAGGACAGTAATCAGCCCCAGCATTTT	CASSLSFEDSNQPQHF
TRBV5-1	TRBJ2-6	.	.	TGCGCCAGCAGCTTGGACTCGGTTATCTCTGGGGCCAACGTCCTGACTTTC	CASSLDSVISGANVLTF
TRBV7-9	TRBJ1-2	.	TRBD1	TGTGCCAGCAGCTTAGAAACCGGGACAGGTGGCTACACCTTC	CASSLETGTGGYTF
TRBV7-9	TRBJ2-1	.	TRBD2	TGTGCCAGCAGCTTAGGTCGCTTGAGCGGGAGGGCTAGTGAGCAGTTCTTC	CASSLGRLSGRASEQFF
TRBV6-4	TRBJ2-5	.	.	TGTGCCAGCCCATGGGGTCACACAACCGCCCGACGGGGGGAGACCCAGTACTTC	CASPWGHTTARRGETQYF
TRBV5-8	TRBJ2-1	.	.	TGTGCCAGCAGCTTGGGAGCAGGCGACTACAATGAGCAGTTCTTC	CASSLGAGDYNEQFF
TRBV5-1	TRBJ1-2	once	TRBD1	TGCGCCAGCAGCTGGACCTTGGTTGGACAGGGGCTCTATGGGGGCTACACCTTC	CASSWTLVGQGLYGGYTF
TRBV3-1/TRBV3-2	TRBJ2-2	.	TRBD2	TGTGCCAGCAGCAATAGCGGGGGGCGTGGCACCGGGGAGCTGTTTTTT	CASSNSGGRGTGELFF
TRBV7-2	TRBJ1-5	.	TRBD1	TGTGCCAGCAGCGGACAGGGGGCGGGTCAGCCCCAGCATTTT	CASSGQGAGQPQHF
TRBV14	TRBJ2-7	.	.	TGTGCCAGCAGCCAAGTTTTTCGGGACACCCACGAGCAGTACTTC	CASSQVFRDTHEQYF
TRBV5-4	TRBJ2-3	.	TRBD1	TGTGCCAGCAGCTTGGAGACAGGGCAAAGGGATACGCAGTATTTT	CASSLETGQRDTQYF
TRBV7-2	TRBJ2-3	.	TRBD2	TGTGCCAGCAGCTCACCTAGCGGGGGGGCCATATATACGCAGTATTTT	CASSSPSGGAIYTQYF
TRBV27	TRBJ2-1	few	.	TGTGCCAGCAGCCCGAATAGGGGTGTTATGAATGAGCAGTTCTTC	CASSPNRGVMNEQFF
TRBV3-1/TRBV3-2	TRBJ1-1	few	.	TGTGCCAGCAGCCAAGAGAACCTCCGGCGGACTGAAGCTTTCTTT	CASSQENLRRTEAFF
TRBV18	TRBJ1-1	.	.	TGTGCCAGCTCACCAAAAGGGGAAACTGAAGCTTTCTTT	CASSPKGETEAFF
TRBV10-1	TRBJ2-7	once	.	TGCGCCAGCAGCCGGGAGCCCTCCTACGAGCAGTACTTC	CASSREPSYEQYF
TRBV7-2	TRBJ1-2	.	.	TGTGCCAGCAGCCCAAACGCCGGGACTCTGGGCCATGGCTACACCTTC	CASSPNAGTLGHGYTF
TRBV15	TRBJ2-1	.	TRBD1	TGTGCCACCAGCAGAGATCGGACAGGGGAAGGCGATGAGCAGTTCTTC	CATSRDRTGEGDEQFF
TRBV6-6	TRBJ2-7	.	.	TGTGCCAGCAGTTACTCGACCGGGGGTTACGAGCAGTACTTC	CASSYSTGGYEQYF
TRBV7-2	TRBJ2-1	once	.	TGTGCCAGCAGCTACGCCGGGTCCCAAGAGGGCCTGGAGCAGTTCTTC	CASSYAGSQEGLEQFF
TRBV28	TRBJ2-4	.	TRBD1	TGTGCCAGCAGTCTTAGGGGGCAAAGAAACATTCAGTACTTC	CASSLRGQRNIQYF
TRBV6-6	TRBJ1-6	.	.	TGTGCCAGCAGTTACTCGCCCGAGGGTCGTTCACCCCTCCACTTT	CASSYSPEGRSPLHF
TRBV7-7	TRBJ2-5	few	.	TGTGCTAGCAGTTCGGTTCAAGAGACCCAGTACTTC	CASSSVQETQYF
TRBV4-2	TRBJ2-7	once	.	TGTGCCAGCAGCCCCATACATGGTACCTACGAGCAGTACTTC	CASSPIHGTYEQYF
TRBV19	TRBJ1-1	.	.	TGTGCCAGTAGTTCCCAGGGTAACATGAACACTGAAGCTTTCTTT	CASSSQGNMNTEAFF
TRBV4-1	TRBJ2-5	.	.	TGCGCCAGCAGCCAAGAAGGGCAGGGCCAAGAGACCCAGTACTTC	CASSQEGQGQETQYF
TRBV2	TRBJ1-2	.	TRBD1	TGTGCCAGCAGGGGACAGGGATTTATAGGTGGCTACACCTTC	CASRGQGFIGGYTF
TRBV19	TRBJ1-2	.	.	TGTGCCAGTAGTAAACCGGGGGACCCCGCCAACTATGGCTACACCTTC	CASSKPGDPANYGYTF
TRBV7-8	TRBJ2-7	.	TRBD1	TGTGCCAGCAGCCAGACAGGGGCCCCCTACGAGCAGTACTTC	CASSQTGAPYEQYF
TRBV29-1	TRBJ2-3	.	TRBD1	TGCAGCGTAGAAGGGGGCGGCACAGATACGCAGTATTTT	CSVEGGGTDTQYF
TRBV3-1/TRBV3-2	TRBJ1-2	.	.	TGTGCCAGCAGCCCCCAGGGACATAACTATGGCTACACCTTC	CASSPQGHNYGYTF
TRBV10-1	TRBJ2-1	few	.	TGCGCCAGCAGTGATTGGGGGGGCGATGAGCAGTTCTTC	CASSDWGGDEQFF
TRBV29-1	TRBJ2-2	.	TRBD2	TGCAGCCTGGGCGTAGCGGGGGGGGTTGTTCCCGGGGAGCTGTTTTTT	CSLGVAGGVVPGELFF
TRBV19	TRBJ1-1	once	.	TGTGCCAGTAGTTGGGGCAGGAACACTGAAGCTTTCTTT	CASSWGRNTEAFF
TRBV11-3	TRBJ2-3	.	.	TGTGCCAGCAGCTTAGGGTTTGCGGATACGCAGTATTTT	CASSLGFADTQYF
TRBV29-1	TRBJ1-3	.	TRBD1	TGCAGCGTTGGACAGGGCTCTGGAAACACCATATATTTT	CSVGQGSGNTIYF
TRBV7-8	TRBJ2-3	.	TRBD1	TGTGCCAGCAGCCGAGGATGGATGAGGGGGCAGGATACGCAGTATTTT	CASSRGWMRGQDTQYF
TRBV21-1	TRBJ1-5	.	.	TGTGCCAGCCGGGACAGGGGATTGTTTAGCAATCAGCCCCAGCATTTT	CASRDRGLFSNQPQHF
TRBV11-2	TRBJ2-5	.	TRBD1	TGTGCCAGCAGCCCGGACCCGGGACAGGGTAGAGAGACCCAGTACTTC	CASSPDPGQGRETQYF
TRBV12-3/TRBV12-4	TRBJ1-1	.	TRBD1	TGTGCCAGCAGGAGGACAGGGGAGACTGAAGCTTTCTTT	CASRRTGETEAFF
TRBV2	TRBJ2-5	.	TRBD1	TGTGCCAGCAGTGGTGGGACAGGGGAAGAGACCCAGTACTTC	CASSGGTGEETQYF